The 8 T cell receptor beta chains in this list originate from one sample, sequenced in a study of T cells in Graves' hyperthyroidism and ophthalmopathy. TCR beta CDR3 region amplification was performed from RNA transcripts. TCR CDR3 regions were first amplified by RT-PCR with HTBI primers. MiXCR, run by TCRdb on the multiplex PCR reads, gives a single entry per CDR3 protein. The data hold almost 350,000 distinct CDR3 sequences, with 15% to 20% observed a single time. Sample: blood. The receptors derive from a woman aged 40 to 50 with Graves' ophthalmopathy.

This clonotype was seen repeatedly, ten times or more. The J gene is TRBJ2-5, the V gene TRBV20-1; D possibly uses TRBD1 or TRBD2 (5 bases each). With 3 bases removed from V and 5 bases from J, the gap between germline ends came to 13 bases. The CDR3 has 13 amino acids. Germline CDR1 reads DFQATT; CDR2 reads SNEGSKA (reference sequence). The CDR3 DNA reads as TGCAGTGCTAGTTCTGGGGGTGGGGAGACCCAGTACTTC. The encoded protein is CSASSGGGETQYF.

This clonotype was observed at least ten times. The CDR3 loop is CASSLASQGSGGAFF. The CDR3 region has the DNA TGTGCCAGCAGCTTAGCTTCCCAGGGGAGTGGTGGAGCTTTCTTT. V gene TRBV7-2 combines with J gene TRBJ1-1; D is possibly TRBD1 (6 bases). V was clipped by 0 bases and J by 10 bases, with 18 bases between them. The CDR3 runs 15 residues. Germline-derived CDR1 and CDR2 are SGHTA and FQGNSA.

This clonotype was counted ten times or more. This rearrangement joins TRBV25-1 to TRBJ1-2; D uncertain. The CDR3 contains 14 residues. V was pared by 4 bases and J by 4 bases, with 13 bases between. Germline V CDR1 and CDR2: MGHDK, SYGVNS. The CDR3 region has the DNA TGTGCCAGCAGTGCGTCATTGGAAATCTATGGCTACACCTTC. Protein: CASSASLEIYGYTF.

This clonotype appeared many times. The V call is TRBV12-3 or TRBV12-4, the J call TRBJ2-7; D may be TRBD2 (5 bases). CDR3 length: 14 residues. Trimming left V 3 bases short and J 2 bases short, with 11 bases between. In nucleotides, the CDR3 is TGTGCCAGCAGTTTCGGATCGGGAACCTACGAGCAGTACTTC. Its translation is CASSFGSGTYEQYF.

At least ten counts were recorded for this clonotype. CDR3 residues: CASSPGSSGRARETQYF. As DNA, the CDR3 is TGTGCCAGCAGCCCCGGGTCTAGCGGGAGGGCCAGAGAGACCCAGTACTTC. V usage is TRBV11-1 and J usage is TRBJ2-5, with TRBD2 matching 12 bases. Unmatched junction bases numbered 11, after V lost 5 bases and J lost 4 bases. The V gene's germline CDR1 is SGHAT and CDR2 FQDESV (reference sequence). This CDR3 comprises 17 residues.

This clonotype was seen ten or more times. This rearrangement joins TRBV20-1 to TRBJ1-2; D remains unclear. V was clipped by 0 bases and J by 8 bases, with 10 bases between them. Looked up from germline, CDR1 is DFQATT and CDR2 is SNEGSKA (reference sequence). The CDR3 spans 12 residues. CDR3 sequence: CSARDLAGGYTF. The CDR3 DNA reads TGCAGTGCTAGAGATCTGGCTGGGGGCTACACCTTC.

This clonotype was detected ten times or more. The rearrangement uses TRBV20-1 and TRBJ2-3; D is uncertain. The CDR3 has 12 amino acids. Germline V gene lookup returns CDR1 DFQATT and CDR2 SNEGSKA (reference sequence). V was pared by 2 bases and J by 0 bases, with 3 bases between. CDR3 region: CSARKSTDTQYF. CDR3 in DNA: TGCAGTGCTAGAAAGAGCACAGATACGCAGTATTTT.

The rearrangement links TRBV6-1 to TRBJ1-5; no definite D call. CDR1 MNHNS and CDR2 SASEGT come from the germline V gene. The V end lost 2 bases, the J end lost 2 bases, and 7 bases lay between the germline ends. The CDR3 runs 14 residues. The chain's CDR3 is CASSETWGNQPQHF. The DNA for the CDR3 is TGTGCCAGCAGTGAAACCTGGGGCAATCAGCCCCAGCATTTT.